The 17 T cell receptor beta chains reported below all come from one sample, sequenced in a study of shared clonotypes between healthy human individuals. Clones were sequenced by immunoSEQ multiplex PCR, and TCRdb holds only the in-frame ones, with some missing. The table lists 600,000 to 700,000 clones, around 78% of them singletons, with roughly 2% in the top ten. The specimen was memory CD4+ T cells sorted from blood. Subset noted: CD45RA-negative fraction. Receptor source: a woman in her twenties or thirties in good health.

The rearrangement uses TRBV28 and TRBJ1-1; D remains ambiguous. Germline CDR1 MDHEN, CDR2 SYDVKM. There are 10 residues in the CDR3. V lost 8 bases, J lost 5 bases, and 6 bases lay in between. The CDR3 spells CASAGTEAFF. For the CDR3, the DNA is TGTGCCAGCGCGGGGACTGAAGCTTTCTTT.

The chain couples TRBV18 to TRBJ2-6, with D possibly matching TRBD1 (6 bases). With 3 bases removed from V and 0 bases from J, the gap between germline ends came to 12 bases. This CDR3 contains 17 residues. Germline V gene data show CDR1 as KGHSH and CDR2 as LQKENI. Here the CDR3 reads CASSPTTGSSGANVLTF. The CDR3 DNA is TGTGCCAGCTCACCGACGACAGGTAGCTCTGGGGCCAACGTCCTGACTTTC.

V usage is TRBV14 and J usage is TRBJ1-1; TRBD1 agrees at 9 bases. CDR3 length: 14 residues. The germline gives CDR1 SGHDN, CDR2 FVKESK. The V gene end was trimmed by 2 bases and the J gene end by 4 bases; junction bases not matched to a gene: 2. CDR3 bases: TGTGCCAGCAGCCAATGGGACAGGGCCACTGAAGCTTTCTTT. Its translation is CASSQWDRATEAFF.

This clone occurred a few times. The chain has TRBV5-6 and TRBJ2-2; 7 bases match TRBD2. The CDR3 runs 15 residues. The germline gives CDR1 SGHDT, CDR2 YYEEEE. V shed 3 bases and J 3 bases; nucleotides not matched to a gene: 5. The chain's CDR3 is CASSYRLADTGELFF. CDR3 DNA: TGTGCCAGCAGCTATCGACTAGCAGACACCGGGGAGCTGTTTTTT.

Here the CDR3 reads CASSSQVRGYEQYF. Written as DNA, the CDR3 is TGCGCCAGCAGCTCACAGGTTCGTGGCTACGAGCAGTACTTC. The rearrangement uses TRBV5-1 and TRBJ2-7; tentative D call: TRBD1 (5 bases). Trimming took 3 bases from V and 3 from J, leaving 13 bases between them. The CDR3 sequence is 14 residues long. Per the germline V gene, CDR1 is SGHRS and CDR2 is YFSETQ. The full variable domain, completed using reference TRBV5-1 and TRBJ2-7, is KAGVTQTPRYLIKTRGQQVTLSCSPISGHRSVSWYQQTPGQGLQFLFEYFSETQRNKGNFPGRFSGRQFSNSRSEMNVSTLELGDSALYLCASSSQVRGYEQYFGPGTRLTVT.

This chain links TRBV7-3 with TRBJ2-1, with 9 bases that match TRBD2. Germline V gene data show CDR1 as SGHTA and CDR2 as FQGTGA. After removal of 5 bases from V and 6 bases from J, the junction contained 8 bases not matched to a gene. The CDR3 length is 15 residues. The CDR3 bases are TGTGCCAGCAGCGGAGGAGGGACTAGCCGCAATGAGCAGTTCTTC. Its protein is CASSGGGTSRNEQFF.

For this clone: Sequence at one end of the junction differs from germline and may be a read error. The chain uses TRBV6-1 and TRBJ2-2, with D possibly being TRBD1 or TRBD2 (5 bases each). Germline CDR1 and CDR2: MNHNS and SASEGT. The CDR3 contains 17 residues. CDR3 residues: CASGEPTGTNFWWELFF. DNA for the CDR3: TGTGCCAGCGGTGAACCGACCGGGACCAATTTTTGGTGGGAGCTGTTTTTT.

CDR3 sequence: CASRLLTGVSEAFF. DNA for the CDR3: TGTGCCAGCAGGCTCCTGACAGGCGTCTCGGAAGCTTTCTTT. This sequence joins TRBV28 and TRBJ1-1, with a tentative D call TRBD1 (6 bases). CDR3 length equals 14 residues. CDR1 is MDHEN and CDR2 is SYDVKM in the germline V gene. The V and J ends lost 6 bases and 8 bases respectively, with 19 bases between them.

This clone was detected many times. Here the CDR3 reads CASSPLGLLTNQPQHF. The DNA of the CDR3 is TGTGCCAGCAGCCCCCTCGGACTACTCACCAATCAGCCCCAGCATTTT. V and J are TRBV27 and TRBJ1-5; no definite D call. The CDR3 totals 16 residues. Germline loops: CDR1 MNHEY, CDR2 SMNVEV (reference sequence). Trimming removed 6 bases at V and 3 bases at J, with 18 bases between.

This clone was observed a handful of times. CDR3 coding DNA: TGTGCCAGCAGCTTGGCCCTATCGAGCTACGAGCAGTACTTC. It yields the protein CASSLALSSYEQYF. The rearrangement uses TRBV5-4 and TRBJ2-7; D call uncertain. The CDR3 is 14 residues long. Germline-derived CDR1 and CDR2 are SGHNT and YYREEE (reference sequence). V was shortened by 0 bases and J by 3 bases, with 10 bases between the two germline ends. Full variable domain (remainder filled in from reference TRBV5-4 and TRBJ2-7): ETGVTQSPTHLIKTRGQQVTLRCSSQSGHNTVSWYQQALGQGPQFIFQYYREEENGRGNFPPRFSGLQFPNYSSELNVNALELDDSALYLCASSLALSSYEQYFGPGTRLTVT.

This chain connects TRBV25-1 to TRBJ2-1; 9 bases are a match to TRBD1. There are 16 residues in the CDR3. Germline V gives CDR1 MGHDK, CDR2 SYGVNS. After removal of 5 bases from V and 8 bases from J, the junction contained 13 bases not matched to a gene. CDR3 nucleotides: TGTGCCAGCAGTTATAATCCGGAACAGGGGGCCCATGAGCAGTTCTTC. It encodes CASSYNPEQGAHEQFF.

This clone has more than one count but fewer than ten. This chain links TRBV6-5 with TRBJ2-5; the D is unclear. With 0 bases removed from V and 5 bases from J, the gap between germline ends came to 16 bases. The germline V gene has CDR1 MNHEY and CDR2 SVGAGI. This CDR3 has 16 amino acids. The CDR3 region is CASSYSFAQLGETQYF. Here the CDR3 DNA reads TGTGCCAGCAGTTACTCGTTCGCGCAACTTGGGGAGACCCAGTACTTC.

V usage is TRBV7-8 and J usage is TRBJ2-2, with D possibly being TRBD2 (5 bases). V was pared by 1 base and J by 7 bases, with 13 bases between. Germline values: CDR1 SGHVS, CDR2 FQNEAQ. This CDR3 region has 15 residues. CDR3 sequence reads: CASSLGRGLSGELFF. The CDR3 region has the DNA TGTGCCAGCAGCTTAGGACGCGGGTTAAGCGGGGAGCTGTTTTTT.

This rearrangement joins TRBV19 to TRBJ1-3; D uncertain. Trimming removed 4 bases at V and 3 bases at J, with 7 bases between. CDR3 length: 13 residues. CDR1 LNHDA and CDR2 SQIVND come from the germline V gene (reference sequence). The CDR3 bases are TGTGCCAGTAGTAGAAGTGGTGGAAACACCATATATTTT. Its translation is CASSRSGGNTIYF.

Details on this clone: Other DNA sequences of this sample code for an identical CDR3. The chain couples TRBV27 to TRBJ1-5; a possible D gene is TRBD1 (5 bases). CDR3 length equals 14 residues. Germline V gene data show CDR1 as MNHEY and CDR2 as SMNVEV (reference sequence). The ends were cut back, 6 bases at V and 2 bases at J, with 11 bases in the middle. CDR3: CASRTAIGNQPQHF. CDR3 DNA: TGTGCCAGCAGGACAGCTATCGGCAATCAGCCCCAGCATTTT.

The rearrangement joins TRBV14 to TRBJ1-1, with unresolved D. Germline V CDR1 and CDR2: SGHDN, FVKESK. The V end lost 4 bases, the J end lost 3 bases, and 9 bases lay between the germline ends. The CDR3 is made up of 13 amino acids. The CDR3 loop is CASSRNTYTEAFF. The CDR3, as DNA: TGTGCCAGCAGCCGGAATACGTACACTGAAGCTTTCTTT. Combining the CDR3 with reference TRBV14 and TRBJ1-1 gives the whole variable domain EAGVTQFPSHSVIEKGQTVTLRCDPISGHDNLYWYRRVMGKEIKFLLHFVKESKQDESGMPNNRFLAERTGGTYSTLKVQPAELEDSGVYFCASSRNTYTEAFFGQGTRLTVV.

The chain combines TRBV6-6 with TRBJ2-2; maybe TRBD1 (6 bases). The ends were cut back, 6 bases at V and 1 base at J, with 9 bases in the middle. In germline, CDR1 is MNHNY, CDR2 SVGAGI (reference sequence). The CDR3 covers 14 residues. The CDR3 DNA reads TGTGCCAGCAGGCCGGGACAGAACACCGGGGAGCTGTTTTTT. Its protein is CASRPGQNTGELFF.